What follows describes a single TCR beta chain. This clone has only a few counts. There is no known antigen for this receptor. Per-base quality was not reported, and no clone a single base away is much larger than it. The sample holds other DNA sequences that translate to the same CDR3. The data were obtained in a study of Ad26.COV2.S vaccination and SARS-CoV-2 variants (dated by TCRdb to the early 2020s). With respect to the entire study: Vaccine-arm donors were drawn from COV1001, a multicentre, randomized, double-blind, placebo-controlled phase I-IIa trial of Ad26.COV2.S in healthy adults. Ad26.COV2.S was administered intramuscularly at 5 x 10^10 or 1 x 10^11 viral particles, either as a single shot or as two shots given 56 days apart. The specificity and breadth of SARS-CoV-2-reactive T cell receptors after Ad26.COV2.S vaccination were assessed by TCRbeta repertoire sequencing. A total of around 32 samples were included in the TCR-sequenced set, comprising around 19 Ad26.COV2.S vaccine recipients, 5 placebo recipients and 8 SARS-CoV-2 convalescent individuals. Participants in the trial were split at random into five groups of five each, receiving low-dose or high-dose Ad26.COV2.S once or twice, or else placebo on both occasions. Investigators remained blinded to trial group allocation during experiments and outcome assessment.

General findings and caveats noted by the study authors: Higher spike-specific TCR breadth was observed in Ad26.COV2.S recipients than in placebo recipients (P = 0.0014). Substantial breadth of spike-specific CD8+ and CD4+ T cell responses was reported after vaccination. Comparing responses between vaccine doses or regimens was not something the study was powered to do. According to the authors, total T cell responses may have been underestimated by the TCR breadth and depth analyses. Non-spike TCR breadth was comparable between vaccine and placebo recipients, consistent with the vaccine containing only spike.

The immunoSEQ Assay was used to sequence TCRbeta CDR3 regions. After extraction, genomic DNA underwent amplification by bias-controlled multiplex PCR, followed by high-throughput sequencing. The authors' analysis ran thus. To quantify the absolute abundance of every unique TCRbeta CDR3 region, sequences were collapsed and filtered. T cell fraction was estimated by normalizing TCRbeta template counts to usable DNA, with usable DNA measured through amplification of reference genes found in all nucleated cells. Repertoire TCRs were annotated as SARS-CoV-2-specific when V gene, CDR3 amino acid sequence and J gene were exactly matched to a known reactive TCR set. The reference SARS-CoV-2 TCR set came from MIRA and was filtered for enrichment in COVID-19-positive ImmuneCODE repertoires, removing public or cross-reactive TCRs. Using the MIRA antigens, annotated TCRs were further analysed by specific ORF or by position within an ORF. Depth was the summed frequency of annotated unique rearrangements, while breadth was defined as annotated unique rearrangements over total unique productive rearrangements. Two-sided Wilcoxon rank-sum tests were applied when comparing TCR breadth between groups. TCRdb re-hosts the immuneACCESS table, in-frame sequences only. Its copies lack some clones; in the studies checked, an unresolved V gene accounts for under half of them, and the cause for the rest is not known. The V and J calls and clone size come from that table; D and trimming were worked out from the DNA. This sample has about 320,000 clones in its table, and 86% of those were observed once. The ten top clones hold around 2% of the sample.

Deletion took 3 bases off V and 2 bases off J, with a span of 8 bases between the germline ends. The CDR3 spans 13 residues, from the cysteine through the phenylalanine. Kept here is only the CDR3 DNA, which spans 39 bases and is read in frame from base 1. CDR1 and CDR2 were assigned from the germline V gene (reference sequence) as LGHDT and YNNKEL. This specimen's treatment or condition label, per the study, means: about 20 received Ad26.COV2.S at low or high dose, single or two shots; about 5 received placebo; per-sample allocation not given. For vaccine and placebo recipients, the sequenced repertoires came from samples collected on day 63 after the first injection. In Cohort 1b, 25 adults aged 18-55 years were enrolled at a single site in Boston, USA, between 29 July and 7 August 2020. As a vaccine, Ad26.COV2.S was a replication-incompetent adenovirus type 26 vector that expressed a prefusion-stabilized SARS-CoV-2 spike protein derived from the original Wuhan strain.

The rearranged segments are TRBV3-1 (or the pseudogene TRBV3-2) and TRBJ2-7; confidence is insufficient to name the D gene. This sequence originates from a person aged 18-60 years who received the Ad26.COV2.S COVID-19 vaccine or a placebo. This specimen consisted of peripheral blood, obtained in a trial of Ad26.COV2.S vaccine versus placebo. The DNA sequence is TGTGCCAGCAGCCAGAGAGGAACCTACGAGCAGTACTTC. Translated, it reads CASSQRGTYEQYF.